This T cell receptor beta chain was found in a study of blood T cell repertoires in COVID-19. Turning to the study itself: There were acute and convalescent COVID-19 samples, and they came from the United States, Italy and Spain.

Source study methods: Reference gene primer amplification in the assay estimated nucleated cell counts. The method was immunoSEQ multiplex PCR; TCRdb's version includes in-frame clones alone and lacks a portion of them. V, J and clone size were drawn from that table, and D and trimming were deduced from the DNA. Altogether around 81,000 clones are present, more than 80% being singletons, with the ten largest covering around 14%. V gave up 1 base and J gave up 6 bases, with 15 bases separating them. Germline lookup yields CDR1 MNHNS and CDR2 SASEGT. CDR3 length: 15 amino acids. Sequencing was performed on peripheral blood. The TCR was taken from a human donor in a cohort sampled during active COVID-19. J is TRBJ1-2 and V is TRBV6-1; D may be TRBD1 (5 bases). The DNA of the CDR3 is TGTGCCAGCAGTGAAGTGGTAGCTCCCAGGGATGGCTACACCTTC. It encodes CASSEVVAPRDGYTF.